This T cell receptor (beta chain) came from a study of identical twins. V lost 2 bases and J 7 bases, leaving 18 bases between the germline ends. The CDR3 runs 15 residues. Germline V lookup: CDR1 LGHNA, CDR2 YNFKEQ. TCRdb itself ran the 5' RACE reads through MiXCR, one entry per CDR3 protein. Of about 1.7 million distinct CDR3 sequences in the sample, around 33% were seen once. Every sampled donor was Caucasian and healthy. Comment on this clonotype: One base away lies a much larger clone, so this may be a sequencing read error.

V gene TRBV4-2 combines with J gene TRBJ2-7, with a possible D match to TRBD2 (6 bases). Material: cord blood. The TCR originated in a newborn girl in good health. The CDR3 nucleotides are TGTGCCAGCAGCCAAATCACTAGCTCCTACAATGAGCAGTACTTC. Protein sequence: CASSQITSSYNEQYF.